This T cell receptor (beta chain) was retrieved from a study of cytomegalovirus exposure and HLA in healthy donors. General observations from the study: Analysis was carried out at a later point, and it linked a missense DCLRE1C variant to TCR beta V- and J-gene trimming. Cytomegalovirus-associated TCR beta chains were listed, numbering 150 to 200.

The PCR contained 60 Vbeta and 13 Jbeta primers. The method was immunoSEQ multiplex PCR; TCRdb's version includes in-frame clones alone and lacks a portion of them. In the table there are 120,000 to 150,000 clones, 75% to 80% of which are singletons. Germline lookup yields CDR1 LNHDA and CDR2 SQIVND (reference sequence). The V end was cut by 5 bases, the J end by 0 bases, with 16 bases between. The length of the CDR3 is 16 residues. Remarks on this clone: Its antigen is unidentified.

This TCR was sampled from a man aged 35 to 55 in good health and CMV-seropositive. Source material: PBMCs. The chain recombines TRBV19 with TRBJ1-1, with D tentatively TRBD1 (6 bases). This CDR3 reads CASSLRADSLNTEAFF. The CDR3 coding sequence is TGTGCCAGTAGTCTTCGAGCGGACAGTCTGAACACTGAAGCTTTCTTT.